This passage covers 16 T cell receptor beta chains from one sample sequenced in a study of blood T cell repertoires in COVID-19 (dated by TCRdb to 2020 to 2022). The library was produced with the immunoSEQ multiplex PCR assay. TCRdb took this table from immuneACCESS and kept in-frame rearrangements with V and J called. Such tables lack part of the clones; where checked against another copy, unresolved V genes explain under half of the gap, and the rest is unexplained. This sample gives some 200,000 clones in total; 80% to 90% of them show up just once. Of the sample, roughly 2.8% falls within the top ten clones. Specimen: peripheral blood. The receptors were gathered from a man aged 50 to 60 who had recovered from COVID-19.

The chain uses TRBV4-2 and TRBJ2-1; 15 bases align to TRBD2. The CDR3 sequence is 17 residues long. The trim removed 4 bases at V and 7 bases at J, leaving 8 bases unmatched. The germline V gene encodes CDR1 LGHNA and CDR2 YNFKEQ. The CDR3 loop reads CASSPRTSGRAGNEQFF. The CDR3, as DNA: TGTGCCAGCAGCCCCAGGACTAGCGGGAGGGCCGGGAATGAGCAGTTCTTC.

A single count supports this clone. The chain links TRBV19 to TRBJ2-6, with D possibly TRBD1 on 6 matching bases. V lost 3 bases, J lost 0 bases, and 12 bases lay in between. This CDR3 spans 17 amino acids. Per germline, CDR1 LNHDA and CDR2 SQIVND (reference sequence). CDR3 amino acids: CASSMLQGSSGANVLTF. The CDR3 DNA follows: TGTGCCAGTAGTATGCTCCAGGGGAGCTCTGGGGCCAACGTCCTGACTTTC. The variable domain in full, with the rest retrieved from reference TRBV19 and TRBJ2-6, is DGGITQSPKYLFRKEGQNVTLSCEQNLNHDAMYWYRQDPGQGLRLIYYSQIVNDFQKGDIAEGYSVSREKKESFPLTVTSAQKNPTAFYLCASSMLQGSSGANVLTFGAGSRLTVL.

The gene calls are TRBV7-9 and TRBJ2-7; 11 nucleotides line up with TRBD2. V lost 5 bases to trimming and J lost 4 bases; unmatched junction nucleotides: 10. The CDR3 length is 16 residues. The germline CDR1 and CDR2 sequences are SEHNR and FQNEAQ (reference sequence). In DNA form, the CDR3 reads TGTGCCAGCAGCCCCAATAGCGGGAGGGCCCTATACGAGCAGTACTTC. Translating it yields CASSPNSGRALYEQYF.

This clone was recorded a few times. The V gene is TRBV18, the J gene TRBJ1-6, with 9 nucleotides matching TRBD1. Trimming removed 6 bases from V and 6 bases from J; junction bases left unmatched: 9. CDR3 length: 16 residues. Germline-derived CDR1 and CDR2 are KGHSH and LQKENI. The CDR3 is CASSPGTGRLNSPLHF. DNA of the CDR3: TGTGCCAGCTCCCCCGGGACAGGGCGCCTTAATTCACCCCTCCACTTT.

The chain has TRBV6-1 and TRBJ2-7; D might be TRBD1 (6 bases). This CDR3 is 15 amino acids long. Looked up from germline, CDR1 is MNHNS and CDR2 is SASEGT. V lost 1 base and J lost 2, with 12 bases in between. CDR3: CASSEGYRATYEQYF. The DNA for the CDR3 is TGTGCCAGCAGTGAAGGGTACAGGGCCACCTACGAGCAGTACTTC.

V is TRBV6-5 and J is TRBJ2-3; unclear D gene. The CDR3 has 16 amino acids. Germline CDR1 and CDR2: MNHEY and SVGAGI. With 0 bases removed from V and 4 bases from J, the gap between germline ends came to 14 bases. CDR3 amino acids: CASSYSASQKADTQYF. The CDR3 DNA sequence: TGTGCCAGCAGTTACTCAGCGTCGCAAAAAGCAGATACGCAGTATTTT.

This clone has a handful of counts. The V and J genes are TRBV13 and TRBJ1-3; 7 positions agree with TRBD1. CDR1 is PRHDT and CDR2 is FYEKMQ in the germline V gene (reference sequence). This CDR3 region has 15 residues. J lost 4 bases, V lost 5 bases, and 8 bases had no gene match. The CDR3 nucleotides are TGTGCCAGCAGCCCAGGAGACAGGGAGGGAAACACCATATATTTT. This sequence encodes CASSPGDREGNTIYF.

The chain couples TRBV5-4 to TRBJ1-6, with unresolved D. The CDR3 spans 16 residues. V was cut by 3 bases and J by 8 bases, with 18 bases left in between. Germline V gives CDR1 SGHNT, CDR2 YYREEE (reference sequence). CDR3 amino acids: CASSYKREVPDSPLHF. CDR3 nucleotides: TGTGCCAGCAGCTACAAAAGGGAGGTTCCGGATTCACCCCTCCACTTT.

The V gene is TRBV28, the J gene TRBJ2-7; tentatively, D is TRBD1 (5 bases). V dropped 4 bases and J dropped 4 bases, with 11 bases sitting between them. Germline CDR1 MDHEN, CDR2 SYDVKM. This CDR3 region has 13 residues. The chain's CDR3 is CASSSTAPYEQYF. The CDR3 region has the DNA TGTGCCAGCAGTTCGACAGCTCCTTACGAGCAGTACTTC. Filled out from reference TRBV28 and TRBJ2-7, the complete variable domain reads DVKVTQSSRYLVKRTGEKVFLECVQDMDHENMFWYRQDPGLGLRLIYFSYDVKMKEKGDIPEGYSVSREKKERFSLILESASTNQTSMYLCASSSTAPYEQYFGPGTRLTVT.

CDR3 sequence (DNA): TGTGCCAGCACAGGGGAAGTCACTGAAGCTTTCTTT. Protein product: CASTGEVTEAFF. The genes are TRBV2 and TRBJ1-1; tentative D call: TRBD1 (6 bases). The germline V gene encodes CDR1 SNHLY and CDR2 FYNNEI. The CDR3 runs to 12 residues. Trimming cost V 7 bases and J 4 bases, with 10 bases left between them. The whole variable domain, remainder taken from reference TRBV2 and TRBJ1-1, is EPEVTQTPSHQVTQMGQEVILRCVPISNHLYFYWYRQILGQKVEFLVSFYNNEISEKSEIFDDQFSVERPDGSNFTLKIRSTKLEDSAMYFCASTGEVTEAFFGQGTRLTVV.

The CDR3 loop reads CASSLPGISPLHF. CDR3 DNA: TGCGCCAGCAGCTTGCCGGGTATTTCACCCCTCCACTTT. The J gene is TRBJ1-6, the V gene TRBV5-1; D call uncertain. The CDR3 is 13 amino acids. Germline V gives CDR1 SGHRS, CDR2 YFSETQ. V gave up 1 base and J gave up 9 bases, with 8 bases separating them.

The chain recombines TRBV18 with TRBJ2-2, with a tentative D call TRBD1 (6 bases). The CDR3 is made up of 17 amino acids. V was trimmed by 4 bases and J by 0 bases, leaving 15 bases between them. Per the germline V gene, CDR1 is KGHSH and CDR2 is LQKENI. CDR3 loop: CASSRVGGDTNTGELFF. The CDR3 DNA is TGTGCCAGCTCACGTGTAGGGGGTGATACGAACACCGGGGAGCTGTTTTTT.

The chain uses TRBV11-3 and TRBJ2-3; the D gene is possibly TRBD2 (6 bases). The V gene's germline CDR1 is SGHNT and CDR2 YENEEA. This CDR3 is 15 amino acids long. V was shortened by 5 bases and J by 6 bases, with 18 bases between the two germline ends. CDR3: CASSAGLILGDTQYF. The CDR3 DNA sequence: TGTGCCAGCAGCGCGGGACTGATACTGGGGGATACGCAGTATTTT.

This chain links TRBV28 with TRBJ1-2; the match to TRBD1 covers 10 bases. V gave up 1 base and J gave up 8 bases; unmatched junction bases: 13. The CDR3 has 17 amino acids. The germline gives CDR1 MDHEN, CDR2 SYDVKM. CDR3 in amino acids: CASSLFGTGVFSGGYTF. CDR3 in DNA: TGTGCCAGCAGTTTATTTGGGACAGGGGTTTTTTCGGGAGGCTACACCTTC.

The gene calls are TRBV27 and TRBJ1-6; TRBD1 agrees at 8 bases. CDR3 length: 16 amino acids. CDR1 MNHEY and CDR2 SMNVEV come from the germline V gene (reference sequence). Losses at the gene ends were 4 bases for V and 6 bases for J; bases not matched to a gene: 8. CDR3 nucleotides: TGTGCCAGCAGTTCTGCGACCCAGGGGGCTAATTCACCCCTCCACTTT. Amino acids: CASSSATQGANSPLHF.

This chain uses TRBV18 with TRBJ2-1, with TRBD2 matching over 11 bases. This CDR3 is 17 amino acids long. The V gene end was trimmed by 6 bases and the J gene end by 6 bases; junction bases not matched to a gene: 13. Germline V lookup: CDR1 KGHSH, CDR2 LQKENI. In DNA form, the CDR3 reads TGTGCCAGCTCCCTCGAACCCAGACTAGCGGGAAGCAATGAGCAGTTCTTC. Translation gives CASSLEPRLAGSNEQFF.